This T cell receptor (beta chain) was identified during a study of PD-1 blockade in classical Hodgkin lymphoma. Overall study findings and caveats: Patients were excluded if nivolumab began under 1 year after ASCT (the autologous transplant). Newly diagnosed patients reportedly trailed healthy donors in baseline TCR diversity. Undefined causes, possibly disease activity or prior therapy, underlie the repertoire differences. It was CD4+ TCR diversity, not CD8+, that rose significantly by C4D1.

Libraries were prepared by immunoSEQ multiplex PCR; TCRdb keeps only in-frame clonotypes and omits some of them. The sample has around 25,000 clones, 60% to 80% seen once. Germline CDR1 and CDR2: SGHTA and FQGNSA. V was shortened by 0 bases and J by 2 bases, with 11 bases between the two germline ends. The CDR3 length is 16 residues. Concerning this clone itself: The antigen is unknown.

Following autologous stem cell transplantation, relapse occurred in every patient, and exposure to brentuximab vedotin varied. The chain uses TRBV7-2 and TRBJ1-5; D gene unclear. Sequencing used peripheral blood mononuclear cells (PBMCs), obtained at baseline. This clonotype originated in a human donor with classical Hodgkin lymphoma. DNA of the CDR3: TGTGCCAGCAGCTTAGCCGCTCGGGGTGGCAATCAGCCCCAGCATTTT. Translating it yields CASSLAARGGNQPQHF.